A single sample is the source of the 28 T cell receptor beta chains below, sequenced in a study of T-cell memory formation after mild COVID-19. MiXCR, applied by TCRdb to the 5' RACE reads, yields one record per CDR3 protein. The data show 500,000 to 550,000 distinct CDR3 sequences, around 20% seen once. Input material: PBMCs or a T cell subset sorted from them (not recorded which). Source of these receptors: an adult woman who had mild COVID-19 (a few samples of this study predate the infection). Cell type and time point are not known.

V is TRBV7-9 and J is TRBJ2-1, with TRBD2 matching 10 bases. In germline, CDR1 is SEHNR, CDR2 FQNEAQ (reference sequence). The CDR3 extends over 16 amino acids. V was clipped by 2 bases and J by 2 bases; unmatched bases: 3. The DNA of the CDR3 is TGTGCCAGCAGCTTACTTACTAGCGGGGCCTACAATGAGCAGTTCTTC. Amino acids: CASSLLTSGAYNEQFF.

This clonotype was recorded a few times. The V call is TRBV15, the J call TRBJ1-2; 11 bases map to TRBD1. The length of the CDR3 is 15 residues. The germline V gene encodes CDR1 LNHNV and CDR2 YYDKDF (reference sequence). V gave up 5 bases and J gave up 2 bases; unmatched junction bases: 4. The CDR3 DNA is TGTGCCACCAGCTCCCGGACAGGGGGCAACTATGGCTACACCTTC. Protein sequence: CATSSRTGGNYGYTF.

The rearrangement links TRBV27 to TRBJ2-1, with 10 nucleotides matching TRBD2. Per the germline V gene, CDR1 is MNHEY and CDR2 is SMNVEV (reference sequence). This CDR3 has 17 residues. V dropped 2 bases and J dropped 3; count of bases not matched to a gene: 7. The CDR3 coding sequence is TGTGCCAGCAGTTTAAGGCTAGCGGGAGAGGACTACAATGAGCAGTTCTTC. It specifies CASSLRLAGEDYNEQFF.

There are a few counts of this clonotype. The V and J genes are TRBV7-8 and TRBJ2-1; 13 nucleotides match TRBD2. The CDR3 loop spans 18 amino acids. The J segment lost 4 bases and the V segment lost 4 bases, leaving 10 bases of the junction unmatched. Germline V gene sequence: CDR1 SGHVS, CDR2 FQNEAQ. CDR3 residues: CASSSLRKLAGGYNEQFF. As DNA, the CDR3 is TGTGCCAGCAGCTCACTCCGAAAACTAGCGGGGGGGTACAATGAGCAGTTCTTC.

V gene TRBV28 combines with J gene TRBJ1-6; 7 nucleotides align to TRBD1. Germline V gives CDR1 MDHEN, CDR2 SYDVKM. The trim removed 10 bases at V and 3 bases at J, leaving 9 bases unmatched. The CDR3 has 15 residues. The CDR3 sequence is CATSDRQGYNSPLHF. The CDR3 DNA follows: TGTGCCACATCAGATCGACAGGGCTATAATTCACCCCTCCACTTT.

The gene calls are TRBV20-1 and TRBJ2-1; D remains ambiguous. Per the germline V gene, CDR1 is DFQATT and CDR2 is SNEGSKA (reference sequence). The V and J ends lost 0 bases and 5 bases respectively, with 17 bases between them. The CDR3 is 16 amino acids. Written as DNA, the CDR3 is TGCAGTGCTAGAGACACCGGGCCGGCTAACCACAATGAGCAGTTCTTC. Its protein is CSARDTGPANHNEQFF.

The table lists this clonotype with a few counts. V usage is TRBV27 and J usage is TRBJ2-7; a weak D match, TRBD2 (6 bases). The CDR3 sequence is 14 residues long. The V end lost 3 bases, the J end lost 4 bases, and 13 bases lay between the germline ends. Germline loops: CDR1 MNHEY, CDR2 SMNVEV (reference sequence). The DNA for the CDR3 is TGTGCCAGCAGTTTTAGAGCGGGTTATTACGAGCAGTACTTC. It yields the protein CASSFRAGYYEQYF.

In DNA form, the CDR3 reads TGCAGTGCCTCGTCCGGGACAGGGGGAGCTCGCTATGGCTACACCTTC. It is translated as CSASSGTGGARYGYTF. V is TRBV20-1 and J is TRBJ1-2, with TRBD1 identical over 11 bases. V gave up 6 bases and J gave up 4 bases; unmatched junction bases: 13. CDR1 DFQATT and CDR2 SNEGSKA come from the germline V gene (reference sequence). The CDR3 loop spans 16 amino acids.

The sample holds a few counts of this clonotype. This chain connects TRBV7-3 to TRBJ2-1; 14 nucleotides agree with TRBD2. Germline V lookup: CDR1 SGHTA, CDR2 FQGTGA. V dropped 5 bases and J dropped 8; count of bases not matched to a gene: 5. This CDR3 comprises 15 residues. The CDR3 loop reads CASSPGLAGAYEQFF. The CDR3 DNA is TGTGCCAGCAGCCCGGGACTAGCGGGAGCATATGAGCAGTTCTTC.

This clonotype occurred a few times. The chain links TRBV7-9 to TRBJ1-1; no definite D call. Trimming stripped 5 bases from V and 5 bases from J, with 18 bases between. This CDR3 is built from 15 residues. Germline V gives CDR1 SEHNR, CDR2 FQNEAQ (reference sequence). The CDR3 nucleotides are TGTGCCAGCAGCAGCATTCCCGCTCGGTTAACTGAAGCTTTCTTT. Encoded protein: CASSSIPARLTEAFF.

The chain employs TRBV3-1 and TRBJ2-7; D possibly corresponds to TRBD1 (5 bases). Germline V gene sequence: CDR1 LGHDT, CDR2 YNNKEL (reference sequence). Trimming removed 1 base at V and 3 bases at J, with 10 bases between. There are 14 residues in the CDR3. CDR3 in amino acids: CASSQGRTYYEQYF. Here the CDR3 DNA reads TGTGCCAGCAGCCAAGGTAGGACATACTACGAGCAGTACTTC.

The chain couples TRBV5-1 to TRBJ1-1; 8 bases are shared with TRBD1. In germline, CDR1 is SGHRS, CDR2 YFSETQ. The ends lost 1 base at V and 3 bases at J; junction bases unmatched: 2. The CDR3 runs to 14 residues. The DNA for the CDR3 is TGCGCCAGCAGCTTGCCAGGGGGCTACACTGAAGCTTTCTTT. Translation gives CASSLPGGYTEAFF. Variable domain in full (rest from reference TRBV5-1 and TRBJ1-1): KAGVTQTPRYLIKTRGQQVTLSCSPISGHRSVSWYQQTPGQGLQFLFEYFSETQRNKGNFPGRFSGRQFSNSRSEMNVSTLELGDSALYLCASSLPGGYTEAFFGQGTRLTVV.

The V call is TRBV5-1, the J call TRBJ2-7; no reliable D call. Looked up from germline, CDR1 is SGHRS and CDR2 is YFSETQ. CDR3 length: 16 amino acids. V was trimmed by 1 base and J by 1 base, leaving 15 bases between them. The CDR3 loop reads CASSLRAYIASYEQYF. DNA of the CDR3: TGCGCCAGCAGCTTGAGGGCGTACATCGCTTCCTACGAGCAGTACTTC.

This clonotype was recorded many times. The J gene is TRBJ2-5, the V gene TRBV7-2; 7 bases match TRBD2. The germline gives CDR1 SGHTA, CDR2 FQGNSA. The CDR3 has 13 residues. V was pared by 4 bases and J by 3 bases, with 2 bases of the junction left unmatched. The CDR3 DNA follows: TGTGCCAGCAGCTCCCGGGGGGAAGAGACCCAGTACTTC. Its protein is CASSSRGEETQYF.

This chain connects TRBV30 to TRBJ2-1, with unresolved D. The CDR3 runs 12 residues. The germline V gene has CDR1 GTSNPN and CDR2 SVGIG (reference sequence). Between the trimmed V and J ends, which lost 3 bases and 8 bases, there was a span of 11 bases. The DNA for the CDR3 is TGTGCCTGGAGCTCCACCTTGGATGAGCAGTTCTTC. Protein sequence: CAWSSTLDEQFF.

In its sample, this clonotype was seen a few times. CDR3 bases: TGTGCCAGCGCGCAGGGGTCTCACACAGATACGCAGTATTTT. Translation gives CASAQGSHTDTQYF. The genes are TRBV7-3 and TRBJ2-3, with a possible D match to TRBD1 (6 bases). Germline assignment: CDR1 SGHTA and CDR2 FQGTGA. This CDR3 spans 14 amino acids. Between the trimmed V and J ends, which lost 8 bases and 2 bases, there was a span of 14 bases.

This clonotype was counted many times. The rearrangement joins TRBV19 to TRBJ1-2; possible D gene TRBD1, 5 bases. Germline CDR1 is LNHDA and CDR2 is SQIVND (reference sequence). The V end was cut by 4 bases, the J end by 8 bases, with 14 bases between. The CDR3 is 13 amino acids. DNA of the CDR3: TGTGCCAGTAGTAGCCAGGGAAGACGAGGCTACACCTTC. Protein: CASSSQGRRGYTF.

This clonotype occurred once. The V gene is TRBV5-6, the J gene TRBJ2-7; D is uncertain. This CDR3 region has 12 residues. Trimming shortened V by 2 bases and J by 5 bases, and 8 bases separated the two germline ends. CDR1 and CDR2 (germline): SGHDT, YYEEEE. CDR3 loop: CASSFSENEQYF. The CDR3 DNA reads as TGTGCCAGCAGCTTCTCGGAGAACGAGCAGTACTTC.

V usage is TRBV7-9 and J usage is TRBJ2-1; 7 bases are a match to TRBD1. V lost 6 bases to trimming and J lost 6 bases; unmatched junction nucleotides: 8. This CDR3 contains 14 residues. Germline CDR1 is SEHNR and CDR2 is FQNEAQ (reference sequence). The CDR3: CASSRTGTFNEQFF. The DNA of the CDR3 is TGTGCCAGCAGTAGGACAGGAACCTTCAATGAGCAGTTCTTC.

This chain uses TRBV11-3 with TRBJ2-7; TRBD1 might be the D (5 bases). The CDR3 totals 15 residues. From germline, CDR1 is SGHNT and CDR2 YENEEA. With 5 bases removed from V and 3 bases from J, the gap between germline ends came to 17 bases. As DNA, the CDR3 is TGTGCCAGCAGCCGGCGCGAGACAGCGTTCTACGAGCAGTACTTC. Residues: CASSRRETAFYEQYF.

The chain joins TRBV7-9 to TRBJ2-3; D unclear. Between the trimmed V and J ends, which lost 4 bases and 0 bases, there was a span of 11 bases. Per the germline V gene, CDR1 is SEHNR and CDR2 is FQNEAQ (reference sequence). The length of the CDR3 is 15 residues. The CDR3 coding sequence is TGTGCCAGCAGCTCCCCGATGGGTAGCACAGATACGCAGTATTTT. Translation gives CASSSPMGSTDTQYF. The full variable domain, in which reference TRBV7-9 and TRBJ2-3 provide the parts outside the CDR3, is DTGVSQNPRHKITKRGQNVTFRCDPISEHNRLYWYRQTLGQGPEFLTYFQNEAQLEKSRLLSDRFSAERPKGSFSTLEIQRTEQGDSAMYLCASSSPMGSTDTQYFGPGTRLTVL.

The chain uses TRBV6-1 and TRBJ2-5, with 9 bases fitting TRBD1. The J segment lost 6 bases and the V segment lost 6 bases, leaving 8 bases of the junction unmatched. Germline V gene sequence: CDR1 MNHNS, CDR2 SASEGT. The CDR3 spans 14 residues. CDR3 protein: CASRLGQGTQTQYF. The CDR3 DNA reads as TGTGCCAGCAGATTGGGACAGGGAACGCAGACCCAGTACTTC.

V and J are TRBV6-4 and TRBJ2-1; no reliable D call. Germline assignment: CDR1 MRHNA and CDR2 SNTAGT. Trimming removed 4 bases at V and 6 bases at J, with 22 bases between. This CDR3 spans 17 amino acids. CDR3 loop: CASSGASVLTSFNEQFF. The CDR3 DNA follows: TGTGCCAGCAGTGGAGCTTCGGTTTTGACAAGTTTCAATGAGCAGTTCTTC.

This clonotype was detected only a few times. The chain joins TRBV29-1 to TRBJ2-1; 7 nucleotides align to TRBD2. Losses at the gene ends were 4 bases for V and 5 bases for J; bases not matched to a gene: 8. The CDR3 consists of 14 residues. Germline V gene data show CDR1 as SQVTM and CDR2 as ANQGSEA. In DNA, the CDR3 is TGCAGCGTTGTTCCGGCTAGCGGACACAATGAGCAGTTCTTC. Protein: CSVVPASGHNEQFF.

CDR3 nucleotide sequence: TGCAGCGCGGAAAACAATGAGCAGTTCTTC. It is translated as CSAENNEQFF. The chain combines TRBV29-1 with TRBJ2-1; unclear D gene. With 7 bases removed from V and 5 bases from J, the gap between germline ends came to 6 bases. The CDR3 sequence is 10 residues long. Germline CDR1 reads SQVTM; CDR2 reads ANQGSEA.

The J gene is TRBJ2-3, the V gene TRBV5-1; a possible D gene is TRBD1 (5 bases). V shed 0 bases and J shed 5 bases, with 13 bases lying between them. CDR3 size: 15 residues. Germline V gene sequence: CDR1 SGHRS, CDR2 YFSETQ. CDR3: CASSLAGQGGDTQYF. DNA of the CDR3: TGCGCCAGCAGCTTGGCCGGCCAGGGCGGAGATACGCAGTATTTT. The complete variable domain, with remaining parts taken from reference TRBV5-1 and TRBJ2-3, reads KAGVTQTPRYLIKTRGQQVTLSCSPISGHRSVSWYQQTPGQGLQFLFEYFSETQRNKGNFPGRFSGRQFSNSRSEMNVSTLELGDSALYLCASSLAGQGGDTQYFGPGTRLTVL.

The rearrangement uses TRBV27 and TRBJ2-6; 7 bases are a match to TRBD1. J was trimmed by 4 bases and V by 6 bases; bases with no gene match: 12. The CDR3 is 17 residues long. The germline gives CDR1 MNHEY, CDR2 SMNVEV (reference sequence). The CDR3: CASSYQTGLAGANVLTF. CDR3 DNA sequence: TGTGCCAGCAGCTATCAGACAGGGCTGGCGGGGGCCAACGTCCTGACTTTC.

The chain uses TRBV30 and TRBJ2-7; TRBD1 matches at 7 bases. Germline lookup yields CDR1 GTSNPN and CDR2 SVGIG (reference sequence). J gave up 5 bases and V 4 bases, and 8 bases lay outside the gene matches. CDR3 size: 13 residues. The CDR3 is CAWNRQGADEQYF. Here the CDR3 DNA reads TGTGCCTGGAACCGACAGGGTGCCGACGAGCAGTACTTC.